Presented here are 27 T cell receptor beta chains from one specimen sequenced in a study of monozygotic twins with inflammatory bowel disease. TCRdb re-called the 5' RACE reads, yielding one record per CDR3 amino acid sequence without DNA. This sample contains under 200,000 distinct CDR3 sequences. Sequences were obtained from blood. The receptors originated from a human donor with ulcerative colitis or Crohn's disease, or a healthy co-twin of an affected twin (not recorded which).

The CDR3 protein is CSVFGDSSYEQYF. The J gene is TRBJ2-7, the V gene TRBV29-1. Germline V gene data show CDR1 as SQVTM and CDR2 as ANQGSEA. The CDR3 totals 13 residues.

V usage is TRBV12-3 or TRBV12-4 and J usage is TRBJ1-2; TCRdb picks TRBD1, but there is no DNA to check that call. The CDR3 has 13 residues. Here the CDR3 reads CASSLTENYGYTF.

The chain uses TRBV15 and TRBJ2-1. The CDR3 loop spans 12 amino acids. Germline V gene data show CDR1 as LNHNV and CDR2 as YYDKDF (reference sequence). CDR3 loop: CATSRKQFEQFF.

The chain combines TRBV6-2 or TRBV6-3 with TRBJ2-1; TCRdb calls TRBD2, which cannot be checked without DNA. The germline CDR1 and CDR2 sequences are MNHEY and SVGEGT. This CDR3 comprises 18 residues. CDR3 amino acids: CASSSPPGLAGSVDEQFF.

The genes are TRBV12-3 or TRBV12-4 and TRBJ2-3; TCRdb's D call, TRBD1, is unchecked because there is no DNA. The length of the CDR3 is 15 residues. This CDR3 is CASSSQTGFPDTQYF.

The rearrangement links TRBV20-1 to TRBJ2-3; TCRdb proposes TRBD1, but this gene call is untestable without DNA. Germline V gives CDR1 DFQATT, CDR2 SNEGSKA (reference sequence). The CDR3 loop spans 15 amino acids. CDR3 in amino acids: CSARGGQGFTDTQYF.

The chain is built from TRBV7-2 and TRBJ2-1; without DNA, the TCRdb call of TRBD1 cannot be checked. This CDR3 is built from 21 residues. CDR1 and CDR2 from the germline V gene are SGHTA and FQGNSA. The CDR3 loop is CASSLPKAGTEPVSSYNEQFF.

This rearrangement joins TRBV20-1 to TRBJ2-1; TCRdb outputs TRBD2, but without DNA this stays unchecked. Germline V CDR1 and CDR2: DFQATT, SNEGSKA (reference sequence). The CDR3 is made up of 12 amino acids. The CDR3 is CSAKGLAGDTFF.

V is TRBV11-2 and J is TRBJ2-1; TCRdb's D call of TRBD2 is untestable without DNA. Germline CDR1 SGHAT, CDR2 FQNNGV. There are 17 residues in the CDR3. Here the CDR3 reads CASSSPGTMGFYNEQFF.

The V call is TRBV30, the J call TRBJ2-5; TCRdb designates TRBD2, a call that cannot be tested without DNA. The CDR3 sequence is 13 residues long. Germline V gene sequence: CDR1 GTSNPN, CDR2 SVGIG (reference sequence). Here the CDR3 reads CAWGAGLKETQYF.

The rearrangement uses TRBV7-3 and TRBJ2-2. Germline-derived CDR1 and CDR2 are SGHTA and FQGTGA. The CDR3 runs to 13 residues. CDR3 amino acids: CASSFGVDGELFF.

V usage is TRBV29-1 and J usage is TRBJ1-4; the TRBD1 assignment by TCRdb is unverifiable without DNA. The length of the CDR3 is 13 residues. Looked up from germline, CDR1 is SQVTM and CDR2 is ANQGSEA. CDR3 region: CSVLQGSGEKLFF.

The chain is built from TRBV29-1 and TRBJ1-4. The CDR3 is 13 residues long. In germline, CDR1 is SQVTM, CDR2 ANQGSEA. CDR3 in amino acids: CSVKAGLNEKLFF.

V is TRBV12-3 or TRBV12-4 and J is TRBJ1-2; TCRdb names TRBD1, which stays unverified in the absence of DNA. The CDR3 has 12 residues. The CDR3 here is CASSWDLYGYTF.

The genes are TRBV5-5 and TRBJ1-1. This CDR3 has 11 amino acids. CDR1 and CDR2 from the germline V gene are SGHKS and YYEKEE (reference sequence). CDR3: CASSLSEGAFF.

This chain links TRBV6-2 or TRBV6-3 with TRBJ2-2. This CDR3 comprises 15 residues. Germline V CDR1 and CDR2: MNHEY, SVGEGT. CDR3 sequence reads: CASSPVGTNTGELFF.

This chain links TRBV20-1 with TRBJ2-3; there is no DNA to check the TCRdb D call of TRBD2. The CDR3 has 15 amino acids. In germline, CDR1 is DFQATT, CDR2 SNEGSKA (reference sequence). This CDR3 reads CSASGVGPSPDTQYF.

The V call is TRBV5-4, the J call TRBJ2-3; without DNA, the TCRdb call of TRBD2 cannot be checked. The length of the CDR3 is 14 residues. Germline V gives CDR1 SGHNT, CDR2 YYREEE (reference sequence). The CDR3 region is CASSLFLAVDTQYF.

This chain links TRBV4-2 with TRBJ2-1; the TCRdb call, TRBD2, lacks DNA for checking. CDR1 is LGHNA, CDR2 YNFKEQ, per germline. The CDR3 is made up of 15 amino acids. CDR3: CASSQLSSGRNEQFF.

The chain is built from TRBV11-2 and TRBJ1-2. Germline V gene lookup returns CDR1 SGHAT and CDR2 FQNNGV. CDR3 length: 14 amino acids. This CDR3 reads CASSAIRTVYGYTF.

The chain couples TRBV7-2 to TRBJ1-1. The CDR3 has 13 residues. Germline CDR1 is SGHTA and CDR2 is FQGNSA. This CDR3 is CASSPFGNTEAFF. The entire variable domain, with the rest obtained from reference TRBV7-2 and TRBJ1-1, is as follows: GAGVSQSPSNKVTEKGKDVELRCDPISGHTALYWYRQSLGQGLEFLIYFQGNSAPDKSGLPSDRFSAERTGGSVSTLTIQRTQQEDSAVYLCASSPFGNTEAFFGQGTRLTVV.

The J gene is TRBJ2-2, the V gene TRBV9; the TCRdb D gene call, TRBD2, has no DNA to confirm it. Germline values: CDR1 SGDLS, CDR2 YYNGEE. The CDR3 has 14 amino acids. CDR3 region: CASSFKRESGELFF. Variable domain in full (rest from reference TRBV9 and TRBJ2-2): DSGVTQTPKHLITATGQRVTLRCSPRSGDLSVYWYQQSLDQGLQFLIQYYNGEERAKGNILERFSAQQFPDLHSELNLSSLELGDSALYFCASSFKRESGELFFGEGSRLTVL.

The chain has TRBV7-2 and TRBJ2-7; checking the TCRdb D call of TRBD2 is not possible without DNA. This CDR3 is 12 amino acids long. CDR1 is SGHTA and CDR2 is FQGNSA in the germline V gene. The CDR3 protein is CASSPSGAWNHF.

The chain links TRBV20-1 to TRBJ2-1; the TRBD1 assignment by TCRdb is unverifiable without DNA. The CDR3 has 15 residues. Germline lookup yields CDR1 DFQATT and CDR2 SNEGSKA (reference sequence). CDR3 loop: CSALTDRAGRNEQFF.

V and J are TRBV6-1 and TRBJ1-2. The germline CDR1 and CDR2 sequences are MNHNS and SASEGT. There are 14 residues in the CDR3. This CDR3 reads CASSEAGPPRGYTF.

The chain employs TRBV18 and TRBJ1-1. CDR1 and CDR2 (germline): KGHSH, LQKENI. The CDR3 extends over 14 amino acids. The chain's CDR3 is CASSPAGANTEAFF.

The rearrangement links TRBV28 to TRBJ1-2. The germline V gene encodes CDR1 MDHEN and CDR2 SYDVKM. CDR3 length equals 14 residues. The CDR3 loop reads CASRLLGPGGGYTF.